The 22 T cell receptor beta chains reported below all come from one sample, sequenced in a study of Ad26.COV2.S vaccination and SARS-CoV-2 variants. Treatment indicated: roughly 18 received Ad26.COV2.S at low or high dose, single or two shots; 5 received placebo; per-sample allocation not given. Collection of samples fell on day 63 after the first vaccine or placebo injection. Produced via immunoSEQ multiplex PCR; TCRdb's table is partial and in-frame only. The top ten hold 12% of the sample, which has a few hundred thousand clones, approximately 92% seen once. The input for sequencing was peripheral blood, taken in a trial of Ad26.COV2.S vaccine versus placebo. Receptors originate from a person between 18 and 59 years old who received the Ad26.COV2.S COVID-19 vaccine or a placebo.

This CDR3 reads CASSFTHPFSDYLRNQPQHF. Written as DNA, the CDR3 is TGTGCCAGTAGTTTTACCCACCCATTCTCCGACTACCTTAGAAATCAGCCCCAGCATTTT. The chain combines TRBV19 with TRBJ1-5; unclear D gene. With 5 bases removed from V and 4 bases from J, the gap between germline ends came to 30 bases. The CDR3 runs to 20 residues. Germline V gene sequence: CDR1 LNHDA, CDR2 SQIVND (reference sequence).

The DNA of the CDR3 is TGTGCCAGCAGCCCGTGGGTTGCGAACACCGGGGAGCTGTTTTTT. Amino acid sequence: CASSPWVANTGELFF. V gene TRBV9 combines with J gene TRBJ2-2; no reliable D call. Germline CDR1 SGDLS, CDR2 YYNGEE. The V and J ends lost 4 bases and 0 bases respectively, with 10 bases between them. The CDR3 contains 15 residues.

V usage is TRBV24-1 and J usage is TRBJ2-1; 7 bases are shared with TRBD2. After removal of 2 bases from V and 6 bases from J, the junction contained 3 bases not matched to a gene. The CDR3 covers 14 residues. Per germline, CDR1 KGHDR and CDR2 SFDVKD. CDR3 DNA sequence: TGTGCCACCAGTGATTGGGAGGGTGGCAATGAGCAGTTCTTC. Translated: CATSDWEGGNEQFF.

DNA of the CDR3: TGTGCCAGCAGCTTAAACCGGGACAGTAATGAAAAACTGTTTTTT. It specifies CASSLNRDSNEKLFF. This chain uses TRBV7-9 with TRBJ1-4, with 7 bases lining up with TRBD1. CDR1 is SEHNR and CDR2 is FQNEAQ in the germline V gene (reference sequence). Trimming removed 2 bases from V and 4 bases from J; junction bases left unmatched: 4. The CDR3 spans 15 residues. Drawing the rest from reference TRBV7-9 and TRBJ1-4, the complete variable domain is DTGVSQNPRHKITKRGQNVTFRCDPISEHNRLYWYRQTLGQGPEFLTYFQNEAQLEKSRLLSDRFSAERPKGSFSTLEIQRTEQGDSAMYLCASSLNRDSNEKLFFGSGTQLSVL.

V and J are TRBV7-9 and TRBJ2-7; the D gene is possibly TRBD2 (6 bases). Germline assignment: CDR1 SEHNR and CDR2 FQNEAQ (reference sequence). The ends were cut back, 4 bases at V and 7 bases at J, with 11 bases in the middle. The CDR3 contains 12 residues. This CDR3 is CASSSGGREQYF. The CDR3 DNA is TGTGCCAGCAGCTCCGGGGGACGGGAGCAGTACTTC.

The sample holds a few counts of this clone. The CDR3, as DNA: TGTGCCAGCAGCGCCCAAGGTTACGAGCAGTACTTC. This sequence encodes CASSAQGYEQYF. This chain joins TRBV6-5 and TRBJ2-7, with D unresolved. This CDR3 spans 12 amino acids. Germline CDR1 and CDR2: MNHEY and SVGAGI. V was shortened by 6 bases and J by 4 bases, with 10 bases between the two germline ends.

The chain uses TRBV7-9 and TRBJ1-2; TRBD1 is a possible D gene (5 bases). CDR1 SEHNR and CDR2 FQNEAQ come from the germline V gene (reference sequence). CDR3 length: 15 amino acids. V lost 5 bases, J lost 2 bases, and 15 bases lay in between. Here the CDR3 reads CASSPPGTPNYGYTF. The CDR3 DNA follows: TGTGCCAGCAGCCCCCCCGGGACTCCCAACTATGGCTACACCTTC.

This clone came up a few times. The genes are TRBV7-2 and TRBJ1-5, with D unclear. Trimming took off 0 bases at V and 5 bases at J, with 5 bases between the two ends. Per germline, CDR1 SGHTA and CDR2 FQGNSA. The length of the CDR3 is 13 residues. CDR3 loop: CASSLALDQPQHF. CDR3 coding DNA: TGTGCCAGCAGCTTAGCGCTAGATCAGCCCCAGCATTTT.

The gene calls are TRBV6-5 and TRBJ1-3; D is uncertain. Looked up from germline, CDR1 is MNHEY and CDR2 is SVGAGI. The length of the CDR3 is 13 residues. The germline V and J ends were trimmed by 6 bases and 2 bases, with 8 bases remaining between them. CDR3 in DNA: TGTGCCAGCAGCCAGGCGGCTGGAAACACCATATATTTT. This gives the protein CASSQAAGNTIYF.

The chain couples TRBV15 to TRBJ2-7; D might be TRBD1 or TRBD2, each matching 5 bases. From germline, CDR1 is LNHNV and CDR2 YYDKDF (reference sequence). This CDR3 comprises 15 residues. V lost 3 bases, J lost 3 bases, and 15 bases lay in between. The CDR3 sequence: CATSRDSRGLYEQYF. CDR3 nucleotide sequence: TGTGCCACCAGCAGGGATAGTCGGGGCCTCTACGAGCAGTACTTC.

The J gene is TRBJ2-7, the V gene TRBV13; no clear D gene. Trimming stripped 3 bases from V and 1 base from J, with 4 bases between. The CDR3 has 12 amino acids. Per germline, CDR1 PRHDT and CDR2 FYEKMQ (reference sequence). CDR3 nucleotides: TGTGCCAGCAGCTTTAGTTCCTACGAGCAGTACTTC. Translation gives CASSFSSYEQYF.

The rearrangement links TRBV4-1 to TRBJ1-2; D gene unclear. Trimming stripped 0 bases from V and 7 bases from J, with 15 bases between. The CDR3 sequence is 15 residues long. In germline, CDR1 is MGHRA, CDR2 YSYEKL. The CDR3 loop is CASSQDWSTAIGYTF. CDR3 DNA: TGCGCCAGCAGCCAAGATTGGTCAACAGCCATTGGCTACACCTTC.

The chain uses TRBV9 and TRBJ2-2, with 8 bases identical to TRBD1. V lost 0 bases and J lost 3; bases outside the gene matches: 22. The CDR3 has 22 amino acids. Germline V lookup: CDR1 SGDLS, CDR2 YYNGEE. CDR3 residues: CASSVGGTGGRLSVEYTGELFF. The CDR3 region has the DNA TGTGCCAGCAGCGTAGGTGGGACAGGAGGGAGACTTAGCGTGGAGTACACCGGGGAGCTGTTTTTT.

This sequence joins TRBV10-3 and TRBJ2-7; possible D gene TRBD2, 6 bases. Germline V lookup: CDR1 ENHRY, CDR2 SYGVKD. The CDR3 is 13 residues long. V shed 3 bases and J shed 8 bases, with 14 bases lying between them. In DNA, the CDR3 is TGTGCCATCAGTGATCGGATAGCGGAGAAGCAGTACTTC. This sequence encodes CAISDRIAEKQYF.

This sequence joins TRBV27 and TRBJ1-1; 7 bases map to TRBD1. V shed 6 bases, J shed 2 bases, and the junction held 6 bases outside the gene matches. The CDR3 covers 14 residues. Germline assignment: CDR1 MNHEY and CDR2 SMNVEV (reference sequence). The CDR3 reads CASRQGGANTEAFF. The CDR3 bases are TGTGCCAGCAGACAAGGGGGCGCAAACACTGAAGCTTTCTTT.

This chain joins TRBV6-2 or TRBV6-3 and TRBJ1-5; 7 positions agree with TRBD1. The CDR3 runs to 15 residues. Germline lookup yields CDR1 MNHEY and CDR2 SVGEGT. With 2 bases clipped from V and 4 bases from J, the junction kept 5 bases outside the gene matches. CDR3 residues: CASSYDRAGNQPQHF. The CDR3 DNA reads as TGTGCCAGCAGTTACGACAGGGCTGGTAATCAGCCCCAGCATTTT.

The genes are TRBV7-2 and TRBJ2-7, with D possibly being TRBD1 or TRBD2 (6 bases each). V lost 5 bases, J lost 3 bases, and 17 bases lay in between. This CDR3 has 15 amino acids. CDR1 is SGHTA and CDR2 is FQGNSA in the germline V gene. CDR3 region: CASSPPRGTRYEQYF. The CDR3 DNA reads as TGTGCCAGCAGCCCCCCAAGGGGGACTCGCTACGAGCAGTACTTC.

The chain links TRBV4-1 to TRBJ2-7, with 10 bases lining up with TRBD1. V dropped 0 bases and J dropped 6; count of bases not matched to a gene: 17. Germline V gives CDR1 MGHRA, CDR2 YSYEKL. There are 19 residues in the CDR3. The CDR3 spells CASSQEGPGQGIQGVEQYF. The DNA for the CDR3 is TGCGCCAGCAGCCAAGAGGGTCCGGGACAGGGGATTCAGGGGGTCGAGCAGTACTTC.

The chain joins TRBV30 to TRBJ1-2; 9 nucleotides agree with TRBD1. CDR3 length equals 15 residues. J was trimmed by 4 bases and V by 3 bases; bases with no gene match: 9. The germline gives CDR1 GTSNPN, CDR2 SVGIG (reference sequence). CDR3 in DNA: TGTGCCTGGAGGGGGGGACAGGGAAGCTTCTATGGCTACACCTTC. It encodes CAWRGGQGSFYGYTF.

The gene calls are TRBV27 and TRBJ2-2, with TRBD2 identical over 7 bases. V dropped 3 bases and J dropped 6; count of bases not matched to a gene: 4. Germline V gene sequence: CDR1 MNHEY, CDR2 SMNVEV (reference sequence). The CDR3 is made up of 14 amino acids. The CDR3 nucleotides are TGTGCCAGCAGTTTCTTAGCGGGCCCCGGGGAGCTGTTTTTT. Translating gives CASSFLAGPGELFF.

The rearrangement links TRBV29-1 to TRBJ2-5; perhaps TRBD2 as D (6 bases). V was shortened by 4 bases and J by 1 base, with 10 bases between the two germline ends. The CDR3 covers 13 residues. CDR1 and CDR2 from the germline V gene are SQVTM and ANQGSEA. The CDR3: CSVGGGSQETQYF. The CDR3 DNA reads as TGCAGCGTTGGTGGAGGGAGCCAAGAGACCCAGTACTTC.

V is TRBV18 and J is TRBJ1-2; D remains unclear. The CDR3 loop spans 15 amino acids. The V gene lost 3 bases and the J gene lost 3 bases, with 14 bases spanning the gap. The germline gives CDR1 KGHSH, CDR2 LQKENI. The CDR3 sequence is CASSPNSPAYYGYTF. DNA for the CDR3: TGTGCCAGCTCACCTAATTCCCCAGCTTACTATGGCTACACCTTC.